These 28 T cell receptor beta chains originate from one sample sequenced in a study of T cell repertoires in cytomegalovirus infection. TCRdb recomputed calls from the reads with MiXCR, one row per CDR3 protein. Among 500,000 or so distinct CDR3 sequences listed, approximately 15% were seen once. Sequencing used CD8+ T cells from PBMCs. The receptors originated from a human donor in good health (CMV status not recorded). Some clones in this sample may be carry-over from other donors' samples.

DNA of the CDR3: TGTGCCACCATCTCACAGGGGCCCTACGAGCAGTACTTC. Translation: CATISQGPYEQYF. The gene calls are TRBV7-9 and TRBJ2-7; 7 bases map to TRBD1. Trimming cost V 10 bases and J 2 bases; bases outside gene matches: 8. CDR1 is SEHNR and CDR2 is FQNEAQ in the germline V gene (reference sequence). The CDR3 is 13 amino acids.

The rearrangement links TRBV20-1 to TRBJ2-1; 7 positions match TRBD2. CDR3 length: 17 amino acids. After removal of 5 bases from V and 2 bases from J, the junction contained 15 bases not matched to a gene. The V gene's germline CDR1 is DFQATT and CDR2 SNEGSKA (reference sequence). For the CDR3, the DNA is TGCAGTGCTTGCCCCCTGCGGCTAGCGGACCCCTACAATGAGCAGTTCTTC. Translated: CSACPLRLADPYNEQFF.

This clonotype was picked up many times. J is TRBJ2-7 and V is TRBV5-5; 9 nucleotides agree with TRBD1. After removal of 1 base from V and 3 bases from J, the junction contained 23 bases not matched to a gene. This CDR3 has 21 amino acids. CDR1 and CDR2 (germline): SGHKS, YYEKEE (reference sequence). CDR3 DNA sequence: TGTGCCAGCAGCTTGAGGGTGTTCGTTAGATCGGGGACAGGGAAAAGCTACGAGCAGTACTTC. Its translation: CASSLRVFVRSGTGKSYEQYF.

This clonotype was seen ten or more times. The V and J genes are TRBV7-6 and TRBJ2-1; no reliable D call. The germline gives CDR1 SGHVS, CDR2 FNYEAQ. This CDR3 spans 16 amino acids. The germline V and J ends were trimmed by 4 bases and 0 bases, with 13 bases remaining between them. CDR3 nucleotides: TGTGCCAGCAGCTCCCAAGACTCCTTCTCCTACAATGAGCAGTTCTTC. Translating gives CASSSQDSFSYNEQFF.

This clonotype was seen more than once but under ten times. V and J are TRBV10-3 and TRBJ1-2; D possibly corresponds to TRBD1 (6 bases). Per the germline V gene, CDR1 is ENHRY and CDR2 is SYGVKD. The ends were cut back, 10 bases at V and 8 bases at J, with 14 bases in the middle. This CDR3 comprises 11 residues. The CDR3 DNA reads as TGTGCCACCGGGGGGCGAGAAGGCTACACCTTC. This translates into CATGGREGYTF.

The V and J genes are TRBV5-1 and TRBJ1-1; TRBD1 might be the D (5 bases). The CDR3 is made up of 16 amino acids. In germline, CDR1 is SGHRS, CDR2 YFSETQ. V lost 0 bases to trimming and J lost 0 bases, with 12 bases between them. The CDR3 DNA follows: TGCGCCAGCAGCTTGGAGCCAGGGCGCATGAACACTGAAGCTTTCTTT. Translated, it gives CASSLEPGRMNTEAFF.

The sample holds many counts of this clonotype. The chain joins TRBV12-5 to TRBJ2-7, with 8 positions matching TRBD2. Germline trimming cut 5 bases from V and 6 bases from J; bases unmatched to any gene: 12. Germline CDR1 is LGHNT and CDR2 is FRNRAP. The CDR3 is made up of 15 amino acids. The CDR3 nucleotides are TGTGCTAGTGGTCTCAACCCGGGACTAGTCACCGAGCAGTACTTC. Its translation is CASGLNPGLVTEQYF.

V gene TRBV6-5 combines with J gene TRBJ1-2; D gene uncertain. This CDR3 has 14 amino acids. Germline CDR1 MNHEY, CDR2 SVGAGI. V lost 0 bases, J lost 7 bases, and 12 bases lay in between. This CDR3 is CASSYSQLEGGYTF. The CDR3 DNA sequence: TGTGCCAGCAGTTACTCGCAATTGGAGGGTGGCTACACCTTC.

This clonotype showed up many times. The rearrangement joins TRBV12-3 or TRBV12-4 to TRBJ2-1; D remains ambiguous. The CDR3 has 13 amino acids. V was pared by 3 bases and J by 0 bases, with 3 bases between. The CDR3 bases are TGTGCCAGCAGTTTTGTCTCCTACAATGAGCAGTTCTTC. It codes for CASSFVSYNEQFF.

This clonotype appeared a few times. The CDR3 DNA is TGTGCCAGCAGTTACGAGCGGGACGGCTCTCACGAGCAGTACTTC. This sequence encodes CASSYERDGSHEQYF. This sequence joins TRBV6-5 and TRBJ2-7, with 7 bases aligning to TRBD2. Germline V gene data show CDR1 as MNHEY and CDR2 as SVGAGI. The J segment lost 5 bases and the V segment lost 2 bases, leaving 9 bases of the junction unmatched. The length of the CDR3 is 15 residues.

This clonotype has only one observation. The chain couples TRBV5-6 to TRBJ1-3; D unclear. The V end was cut by 2 bases, the J end by 4 bases, with 13 bases between. The CDR3 sequence is 15 residues long. Germline V gene sequence: CDR1 SGHDT, CDR2 YYEEEE. The CDR3 sequence: CASSLHASLGNTIYF. In nucleotides, the CDR3 is TGTGCCAGCAGCTTACACGCGTCTCTAGGAAACACCATATATTTT.

The rearrangement uses TRBV9 and TRBJ1-1; perhaps TRBD1 as D (6 bases). With 3 bases removed from V and 3 bases from J, the gap between germline ends came to 9 bases. The germline V gene encodes CDR1 SGDLS and CDR2 YYNGEE. The CDR3 extends over 13 amino acids. CDR3 DNA sequence: TGTGCCAGCAGCGCACAGGGTCACACTGAAGCTTTCTTT. Translation: CASSAQGHTEAFF.

This rearrangement joins TRBV11-2 to TRBJ1-1, with D possibly TRBD1 on 6 matching bases. The CDR3 runs to 18 residues. Germline lookup yields CDR1 SGHAT and CDR2 FQNNGV. V was trimmed by 2 bases and J by 4 bases, leaving 23 bases between them. CDR3 in DNA: TGTGCCAGCAGCTTATGGTCCGCGGGGGGCGAACGGGGCACTGAAGCTTTCTTT. Residues: CASSLWSAGGERGTEAFF.

V and J are TRBV2 and TRBJ1-6, with 10 bases aligning to TRBD1. Germline CDR1 reads SNHLY; CDR2 reads FYNNEI. With V trimmed by 10 bases and J by 7 bases, 7 bases remained unmatched. This CDR3 contains 14 residues. CDR3: CATGDRGRNSPLHF. DNA of the CDR3: TGTGCCACCGGGGACAGGGGAAGGAATTCACCCCTCCACTTT.

The rearrangement links TRBV27 to TRBJ2-3; D unclear. Trimming took 2 bases from V and 2 from J, leaving 17 bases between them. Germline assignment: CDR1 MNHEY and CDR2 SMNVEV (reference sequence). The CDR3 covers 17 residues. The CDR3 DNA reads TGTGCCAGCAGTTTACGAGGTCGGGTAGGGCCCACAGATACGCAGTATTTT. Protein: CASSLRGRVGPTDTQYF.

In this sample, this clonotype turned up many times. The chain uses TRBV7-6 and TRBJ2-7; maybe TRBD2 (5 bases). CDR1 SGHVS and CDR2 FNYEAQ come from the germline V gene. V lost 5 bases and J 6 bases, leaving 20 bases between the germline ends. The CDR3 is 15 amino acids. The CDR3 DNA sequence: TGTGCCAGCAGCCCCCGGAGCGGTGAGACCCTCGAGCAGTACTTC. Protein product: CASSPRSGETLEQYF.

The chain has TRBV10-3 and TRBJ2-7, with 10 bases fitting TRBD2. Per the germline V gene, CDR1 is ENHRY and CDR2 is SYGVKD. The CDR3 contains 15 residues. The ends lost 3 bases at V and 3 bases at J; junction bases unmatched: 5. The CDR3 region has the DNA TGTGCCATCAGTGAAGCTAGCGGGGGCAACTACGAGCAGTACTTC. It encodes CAISEASGGNYEQYF.

V gene TRBV6-6 combines with J gene TRBJ2-2, with 11 bases aligning to TRBD1. The CDR3 covers 16 residues. CDR1 is MNHNY, CDR2 SVGAGI, per germline (reference sequence). Trimming at V came to 5 bases and at J to 3 bases, leaving 5 bases not matched to a gene. The CDR3, as DNA: TGTGCCAGCAGTCTCGGACAGGGGGCCCACACCGGGGAGCTGTTTTTT. Protein product: CASSLGQGAHTGELFF.

This clonotype was observed at least ten times. CDR3 amino acids: CASSYGEGVGTEAFF. As DNA, the CDR3 is TGTGCCAGCAGTTATGGTGAGGGGGTAGGCACTGAAGCTTTCTTT. This chain links TRBV6-5 with TRBJ1-1; possible D gene TRBD1, 6 bases. CDR1 MNHEY and CDR2 SVGAGI come from the germline V gene. V was trimmed by 3 bases and J by 4 bases, leaving 15 bases between them. The CDR3 consists of 15 residues.

V is TRBV2 and J is TRBJ2-3; 9 bases are a match to TRBD2. Germline V gene lookup returns CDR1 SNHLY and CDR2 FYNNEI. V was clipped by 6 bases and J by 4 bases; unmatched bases: 14. CDR3 length equals 17 residues. The CDR3 DNA is TGTGCCAGCAGCGGCGGGGGGGCCTGGGAGGAGGCAGATACGCAGTATTTT. Protein: CASSGGGAWEEADTQYF.

This clonotype was picked up many times. The chain recombines TRBV7-7 with TRBJ2-3; TRBD1 or TRBD2 may be the D gene (7 bases each). Germline assignment: CDR1 SSHAT and CDR2 FNYEAQ (reference sequence). The CDR3 totals 15 residues. V dropped 5 bases and J dropped 1 base, with 13 bases sitting between them. CDR3 sequence (DNA): TGTGCCAGCAGCCAGGGGGGGGGGGGCACAGATACGCAGTATTTT. Translated, it gives CASSQGGGGTDTQYF.

V gene TRBV3-1 combines with J gene TRBJ2-7; 11 bases line up with TRBD2. V lost 3 bases to trimming and J lost 4 bases; unmatched junction nucleotides: 5. The germline V gene encodes CDR1 LGHDT and CDR2 YNNKEL (reference sequence). This CDR3 has 15 amino acids. The CDR3 loop reads CASSHPLAGAYEQYF. The CDR3 region has the DNA TGTGCCAGCAGCCACCCACTAGCGGGAGCATACGAGCAGTACTTC.

This chain uses TRBV28 with TRBJ2-7; TRBD1 might be the D (5 bases). V gave up 7 bases and J gave up 4 bases, with 14 bases separating them. The germline CDR1 and CDR2 sequences are MDHEN and SYDVKM. The CDR3 has 13 amino acids. CDR3: CASTPAGRYEQYF. The CDR3 DNA reads TGTGCCAGCACACCAGCAGGGCGATACGAGCAGTACTTC.

The V gene is TRBV11-2, the J gene TRBJ1-1, with D perhaps matching TRBD1 (6 bases). This CDR3 has 17 amino acids. Germline-derived CDR1 and CDR2 are SGHAT and FQNNGV. Trimming removed 2 bases from V and 0 bases from J, with 16 bases in between. The CDR3 is CASSLWQGFRVNTEAFF. The CDR3 nucleotides read TGTGCCAGCAGCTTATGGCAGGGGTTTAGAGTGAACACTGAAGCTTTCTTT.

This clonotype showed up just a few times. V and J are TRBV27 and TRBJ2-3, with 8 bases identical to TRBD1. This CDR3 contains 16 residues. V was clipped by 6 bases and J by 2 bases; unmatched bases: 10. Germline V lookup: CDR1 MNHEY, CDR2 SMNVEV (reference sequence). CDR3 nucleotide sequence: TGTGCCAGCAGCCCAACCGGGACAGGCCTCACAGATACGCAGTATTTT. Translating gives CASSPTGTGLTDTQYF.

In its sample, this clonotype was seen many times. The chain employs TRBV7-3 and TRBJ1-1; D call uncertain. From germline, CDR1 is SGHTA and CDR2 FQGTGA. The CDR3 consists of 13 residues. Trimming cost V 0 bases and J 5 bases, with 7 bases left between them. The CDR3 nucleotides read TGTGCCAGCAGCTTAACGGAAGGTACTGAAGCTTTCTTT. It translates to CASSLTEGTEAFF.

In its sample, this clonotype was seen many times. V and J are TRBV7-2 and TRBJ2-2; D might be TRBD2 (5 bases). Trimming pared 4 bases from V and 5 bases from J, leaving 11 bases between. The length of the CDR3 is 14 residues. Per germline, CDR1 SGHTA and CDR2 FQGNSA. CDR3 nucleotide sequence: TGTGCCAGCAGCTCTCTTTGGGAGACCGGGGAGCTGTTTTTT. It translates to CASSSLWETGELFF. Based on the CDR3 plus reference TRBV7-2 and TRBJ2-2, the full variable domain is GAGVSQSPSNKVTEKGKDVELRCDPISGHTALYWYRQSLGQGLEFLIYFQGNSAPDKSGLPSDRFSAERTGGSVSTLTIQRTQQEDSAVYLCASSSLWETGELFFGEGSRLTVL.

V gene TRBV4-1 combines with J gene TRBJ1-5; D remains ambiguous. This CDR3 comprises 15 residues. Germline assignment: CDR1 MGHRA and CDR2 YSYEKL. Trimming took 0 bases from V and 0 from J, leaving 6 bases between them. CDR3 sequence (DNA): TGCGCCAGCAGCCAAGATGGCGCTAGCAATCAGCCCCAGCATTTT. This sequence encodes CASSQDGASNQPQHF.